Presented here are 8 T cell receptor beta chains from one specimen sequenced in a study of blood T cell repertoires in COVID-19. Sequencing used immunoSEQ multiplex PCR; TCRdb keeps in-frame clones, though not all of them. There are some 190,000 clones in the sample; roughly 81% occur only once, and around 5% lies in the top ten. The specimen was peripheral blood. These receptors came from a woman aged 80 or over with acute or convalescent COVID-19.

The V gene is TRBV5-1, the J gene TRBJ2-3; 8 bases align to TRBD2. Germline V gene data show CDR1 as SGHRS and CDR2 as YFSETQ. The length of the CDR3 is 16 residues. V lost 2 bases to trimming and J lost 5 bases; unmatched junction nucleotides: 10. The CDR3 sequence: CASSFSPGLEGDTQYF. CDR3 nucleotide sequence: TGCGCCAGCAGCTTTTCACCGGGACTAGAGGGAGATACGCAGTATTTT.

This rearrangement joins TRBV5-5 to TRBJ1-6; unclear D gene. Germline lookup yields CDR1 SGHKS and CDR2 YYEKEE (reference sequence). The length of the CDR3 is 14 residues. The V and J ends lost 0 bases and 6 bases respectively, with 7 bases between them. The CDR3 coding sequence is TGTGCCAGCAGCTTGGCCAGGCTTAATTCACCCCTCCACTTT. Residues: CASSLARLNSPLHF.

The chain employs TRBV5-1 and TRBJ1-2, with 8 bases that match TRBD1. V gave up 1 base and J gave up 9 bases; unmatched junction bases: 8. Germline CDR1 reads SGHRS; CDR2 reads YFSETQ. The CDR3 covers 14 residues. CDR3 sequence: CASSLQDRVRSYTF. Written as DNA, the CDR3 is TGCGCCAGCAGCTTGCAGGACAGGGTCAGAAGCTACACCTTC.

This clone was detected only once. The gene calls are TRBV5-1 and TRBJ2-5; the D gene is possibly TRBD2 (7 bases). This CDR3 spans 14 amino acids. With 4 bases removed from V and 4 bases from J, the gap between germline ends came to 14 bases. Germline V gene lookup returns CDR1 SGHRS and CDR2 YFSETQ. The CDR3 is CASSPEGGRETQYF. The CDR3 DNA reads TGCGCCAGCAGCCCGGAGGGGGGGCGAGAGACCCAGTACTTC. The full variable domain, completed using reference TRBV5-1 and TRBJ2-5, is KAGVTQTPRYLIKTRGQQVTLSCSPISGHRSVSWYQQTPGQGLQFLFEYFSETQRNKGNFPGRFSGRQFSNSRSEMNVSTLELGDSALYLCASSPEGGRETQYFGPGTRLLVL.

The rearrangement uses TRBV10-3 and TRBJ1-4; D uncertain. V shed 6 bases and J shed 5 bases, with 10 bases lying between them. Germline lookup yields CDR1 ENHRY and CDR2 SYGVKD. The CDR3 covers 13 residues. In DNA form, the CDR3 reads TGTGCCATCAGCAGCGGTCCGAATGAAAAACTGTTTTTT. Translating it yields CAISSGPNEKLFF.

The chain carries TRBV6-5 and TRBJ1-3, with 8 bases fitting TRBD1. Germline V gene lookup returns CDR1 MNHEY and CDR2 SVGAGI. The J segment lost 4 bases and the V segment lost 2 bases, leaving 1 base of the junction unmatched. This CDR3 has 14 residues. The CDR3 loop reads CASSYGDRGNTIYF. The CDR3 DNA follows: TGTGCCAGCAGTTACGGGGACAGGGGAAACACCATATATTTT.

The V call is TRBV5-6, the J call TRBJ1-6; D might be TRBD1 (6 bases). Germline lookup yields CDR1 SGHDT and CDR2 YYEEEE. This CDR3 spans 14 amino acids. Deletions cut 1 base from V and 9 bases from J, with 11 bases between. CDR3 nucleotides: TGTGCCAGCAGCTTGTTAGGGGGTGGTTCACCCCTCCACTTT. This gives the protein CASSLLGGGSPLHF.

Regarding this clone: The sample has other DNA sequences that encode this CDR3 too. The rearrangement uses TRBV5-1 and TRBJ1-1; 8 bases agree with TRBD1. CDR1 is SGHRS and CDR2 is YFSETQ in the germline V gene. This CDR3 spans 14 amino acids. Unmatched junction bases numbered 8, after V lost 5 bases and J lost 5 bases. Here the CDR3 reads CASSLQGVGTEAFF. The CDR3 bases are TGCGCCAGCAGTCTACAGGGGGTAGGGACTGAAGCTTTCTTT. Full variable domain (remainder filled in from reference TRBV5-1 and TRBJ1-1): KAGVTQTPRYLIKTRGQQVTLSCSPISGHRSVSWYQQTPGQGLQFLFEYFSETQRNKGNFPGRFSGRQFSNSRSEMNVSTLELGDSALYLCASSLQGVGTEAFFGQGTRLTVV.